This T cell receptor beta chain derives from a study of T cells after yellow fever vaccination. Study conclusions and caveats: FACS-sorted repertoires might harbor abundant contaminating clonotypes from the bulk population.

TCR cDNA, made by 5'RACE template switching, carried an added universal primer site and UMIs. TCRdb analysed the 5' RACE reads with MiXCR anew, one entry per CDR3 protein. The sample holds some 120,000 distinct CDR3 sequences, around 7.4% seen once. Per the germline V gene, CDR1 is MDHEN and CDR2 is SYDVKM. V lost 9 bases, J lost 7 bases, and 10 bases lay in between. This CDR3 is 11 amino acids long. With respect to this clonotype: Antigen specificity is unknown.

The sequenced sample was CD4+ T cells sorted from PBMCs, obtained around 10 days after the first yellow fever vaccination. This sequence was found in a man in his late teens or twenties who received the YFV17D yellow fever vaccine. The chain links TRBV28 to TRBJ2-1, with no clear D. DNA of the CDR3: TGTGCCAGTAGGACGTTAAATGAGCAGTTCTTC. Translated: CASRTLNEQFF.